Listed here are 20 T cell receptor beta chains from one sample, sequenced in a study of blood T cell repertoires in COVID-19 (TCRdb year 2020). Libraries came from the immunoSEQ multiplex PCR assay. Entries here come from immuneACCESS through TCRdb and include only in-frame sequences with V and J called. Some clones fail to appear in such tables; in the studies checked, an unresolved V gene covers under half of the shortfall, and the cause of the remainder is unknown. This sample holds over 150,000 clones; roughly 76% were observed only once. The top ten constitute roughly an eighth of the sample. Material: peripheral blood. The receptor set was obtained from a woman at least 80 years old with COVID-19, enrolled during active disease.

The chain links TRBV5-6 to TRBJ2-7; 8 nucleotides line up with TRBD2. Germline-derived CDR1 and CDR2 are SGHDT and YYEEEE. The junction had 7 bases not matched to a gene; V was cut back by 0 bases and J by 2 bases. There are 16 residues in the CDR3. The CDR3 reads CASSLEGPGGTYEQYF. The CDR3 DNA reads as TGTGCCAGCAGCTTGGAGGGACCGGGAGGGACCTACGAGCAGTACTTC.

The chain has TRBV5-6 and TRBJ2-7; weak D call: TRBD2 (6 bases). Trimming took off 2 bases at V and 3 bases at J, with 15 bases between the two ends. The CDR3 consists of 15 residues. Germline CDR1 and CDR2: SGHDT and YYEEEE. As DNA, the CDR3 is TGTGCCAGCAGCTTAGGAGGGCTGCGCTTCTACGAGCAGTACTTC. Encoded protein: CASSLGGLRFYEQYF.

J is TRBJ2-5 and V is TRBV5-1, with a possible D match to TRBD2 (6 bases). This CDR3 region has 16 residues. V gave up 0 bases and J gave up 5 bases, with 17 bases separating them. Germline V CDR1 and CDR2: SGHRS, YFSETQ. The CDR3 DNA is TGCGCCAGCAGCTTGGAAGCCAGGCTAGCGCTCGAGACCCAGTACTTC. This sequence encodes CASSLEARLALETQYF.

The V gene is TRBV21-1, the J gene TRBJ2-7; the table assigns TRBD2, which was not confirmed against the DNA. TRBV21-1 is a known pseudogene. The CDR3 loop spans 16 amino acids. This CDR3 reads CASSKVRLAGDHEQYF. Written as DNA, the CDR3 is TGTGCCAGCAGCAAAGTCCGACTAGCGGGAGATCACGAGCAGTACTTC.

As for this clone: A much larger clone sits a single nucleotide away, making a read error possible. CDR3 amino acids: CASSLERGNGELFF. CDR3 coding DNA: TGCGCCAGCAGCTTGGAGCGGGGTAACGGGGAGCTGTTTTTT. The chain couples TRBV5-1 to TRBJ2-2, with 7 bases that match TRBD2. Trimming took 0 bases from V and 7 from J; bases not matched to a gene: 3. CDR1 and CDR2 from the germline V gene are SGHRS and YFSETQ. The CDR3 length is 14 residues.

The sample holds a few counts of this clone. The chain couples TRBV28 to TRBJ1-2; TRBD1 agrees at 9 bases. The CDR3 covers 16 residues. After removal of 6 bases from V and 5 bases from J, the junction contained 13 bases not matched to a gene. Germline assignment: CDR1 MDHEN and CDR2 SYDVKM. The CDR3 DNA follows: TGTGCCAGCAGACCGATCCCCGACAGGGGGGTATATGGCTACACCTTC. This sequence encodes CASRPIPDRGVYGYTF.

This chain uses TRBV12-3 or TRBV12-4 with TRBJ2-7; TRBD1 matches at 7 bases. The CDR3 totals 12 residues. The J segment lost 6 bases and the V segment lost 6 bases, leaving 5 bases of the junction unmatched. CDR3 bases: TGTGCCAGCAGCGCAACAGGGGTCGAGCAGTACTTC. It is translated as CASSATGVEQYF.

The chain links TRBV6-2 or TRBV6-3 to TRBJ1-6; D is unclear. The length of the CDR3 is 16 residues. Germline V gene lookup returns CDR1 MNHEY and CDR2 SVGEGT. The V and J ends lost 4 bases and 10 bases respectively, with 20 bases between them. CDR3 nucleotides: TGTGCCAGCAGTTCCCCATTGGGCGGGCTGAGATCACCCCTCCACTTT. This sequence encodes CASSSPLGGLRSPLHF.

The V gene is TRBV6-1, the J gene TRBJ2-1; D is ambiguous. The germline gives CDR1 MNHNS, CDR2 SASEGT. Trimming stripped 2 bases from V and 2 bases from J, with 13 bases between. This CDR3 has 16 residues. The CDR3 nucleotides read TGTGCCAGCAGTGAAAGGTCCTCTAGGCCCTACAATGAGCAGTTCTTC. Translated, it gives CASSERSSRPYNEQFF.

In this sample, this clone turned up a few times. The chain couples TRBV24-1 to TRBJ2-2, with TRBD2 identical over 9 bases. The length of the CDR3 is 21 residues. Trimming at V came to 3 bases and at J to 0 bases, leaving 16 bases not matched to a gene. CDR1 and CDR2 from the germline V gene are KGHDR and SFDVKD. Here the CDR3 reads CATSDPQKGSSGAANTGELFF. The CDR3 DNA sequence: TGTGCCACCAGTGATCCCCAAAAGGGTTCTAGCGGGGCCGCGAACACCGGGGAGCTGTTTTTT.

This sequence joins TRBV6-1 and TRBJ1-1, with a weak D call TRBD1 (6 bases). This CDR3 comprises 16 residues. The V gene's germline CDR1 is MNHNS and CDR2 SASEGT. Trimming cost V 0 bases and J 5 bases, with 16 bases left between them. The CDR3 DNA follows: TGTGCCAGCAGTGAAGCCCAGATACAGGGCCTTACTGAAGCTTTCTTT. Its protein is CASSEAQIQGLTEAFF.

The chain joins TRBV19 to TRBJ1-2, with 9 bases aligning to TRBD1. The CDR3 is made up of 18 amino acids. The germline CDR1 and CDR2 sequences are LNHDA and SQIVND (reference sequence). V lost 3 bases to trimming and J lost 0 bases; unmatched junction nucleotides: 11. For the CDR3, the DNA is TGTGCCAGTAGTATGAGTTTAAGACACAGGGGGCCTAACTATGGCTACACCTTC. Amino acids: CASSMSLRHRGPNYGYTF.

The J gene is TRBJ2-7, the V gene TRBV2, with D maybe TRBD1 (6 bases). Between the trimmed V and J ends, which lost 5 bases and 1 base, there was a span of 12 bases. Per the germline V gene, CDR1 is SNHLY and CDR2 is FYNNEI. This CDR3 is built from 14 residues. The CDR3 nucleotides are TGTGCCAGCAGTACCCAGGGGAAGTCCTACGAGCAGTACTTC. The encoded protein is CASSTQGKSYEQYF.

This chain's CDR3 is CASSLAGAGGEKLFF. The CDR3 DNA reads as TGTGCCAGCAGCTTGGCCGGGGCAGGGGGGGAAAAACTGTTTTTT. The chain links TRBV5-4 to TRBJ1-4; 7 bases line up with TRBD1. With 0 bases clipped from V and 8 bases from J, the junction kept 7 bases outside the gene matches. The CDR3 consists of 15 residues. CDR1 is SGHNT and CDR2 is YYREEE in the germline V gene (reference sequence).

This clone showed up just once. The chain employs TRBV2 and TRBJ1-2, with 7 bases identical to TRBD1. V lost 0 bases and J lost 0; bases outside the gene matches: 7. Germline lookup yields CDR1 SNHLY and CDR2 FYNNEI. The length of the CDR3 is 17 residues. CDR3 DNA: TGTGCCAGCAGTGAAGCAGGGCAGGGGGTAGCTAACTATGGCTACACCTTC. Translated, it gives CASSEAGQGVANYGYTF.

This clone was seen more than once but under ten times. The chain carries TRBV27 and TRBJ2-7; D possibly corresponds to TRBD1 (6 bases). Germline V gene sequence: CDR1 MNHEY, CDR2 SMNVEV (reference sequence). V shed 3 bases and J shed 4 bases, with 10 bases lying between them. The CDR3 is 13 amino acids. The CDR3 protein is CASSFGRGYEQYF. The DNA for the CDR3 is TGTGCCAGCAGTTTTGGCAGGGGTTACGAGCAGTACTTC.

The chain employs TRBV11-2 and TRBJ2-7, with 7 positions matching TRBD2. This CDR3 is 12 amino acids long. Germline V CDR1 and CDR2: SGHAT, FQNNGV. V shed 1 base and J 7 bases; nucleotides not matched to a gene: 1. CDR3 loop: CASSLGGGEQYF. The CDR3 coding sequence is TGTGCCAGCAGCTTAGGCGGGGGTGAGCAGTACTTC. Full variable domain (remainder filled in from reference TRBV11-2 and TRBJ2-7): EAGVAQSPRYKIIEKRQSVAFWCNPISGHATLYWYQQILGQGPKLLIQFQNNGVVDDSQLPKDRFSAERLKGVDSTLKIQPAKLEDSAVYLCASSLGGGEQYFGPGTRLTVT.

In its sample, this clone was seen once. The chain recombines TRBV7-9 with TRBJ1-4; 11 bases align to TRBD1. The CDR3 is 16 residues long. V shed 5 bases, J shed 1 base, and the junction held 3 bases outside the gene matches. Germline assignment: CDR1 SEHNR and CDR2 FQNEAQ (reference sequence). CDR3 protein: CASSPGTGGTNEKLFF. In DNA form, the CDR3 reads TGTGCCAGCAGCCCAGGGACAGGGGGAACTAATGAAAAACTGTTTTTT.

This sequence joins TRBV5-1 and TRBJ2-2; possible D gene TRBD1, 6 bases. CDR1 and CDR2 from the germline V gene are SGHRS and YFSETQ. V gave up 8 bases and J gave up 4 bases, with 15 bases separating them. The CDR3 is 14 residues long. CDR3 sequence reads: CASAGTTSTGELFF. The CDR3 coding sequence is TGCGCCAGTGCCGGGACAACCAGCACCGGGGAGCTGTTTTTT.

The chain combines TRBV5-1 with TRBJ2-2; no clear D. The ends were cut back, 2 bases at V and 5 bases at J, with 4 bases in the middle. This CDR3 has 12 amino acids. CDR1 is SGHRS and CDR2 is YFSETQ in the germline V gene. CDR3 region: CASSFGTGELFF. The CDR3 DNA reads as TGCGCCAGCAGCTTCGGGACCGGGGAGCTGTTTTTT.